The rows below give T cell receptor beta chains drawn from one sample of a study of identical twins. In TCRdb, the 5' RACE reads were re-called with MiXCR into one record per CDR3 protein. The sample comprises 510,000 or so distinct CDR3 sequences, around 15% of which are singletons, and 0.44% rests with the top ten. This same sample was also taken into another study, of yellow fever vaccine responses in identical twins.

The material sequenced was CD4+ T cells sorted from blood. These receptors came from a woman aged 18-30 years in good health. Each CDR3 is given without its conserved first and last residue. The D gene is left open where the match is weak.

D gene: TRBD2
J gene: TRBJ2-1
V gene: TRBV6-1
CDR3 protein: ASSRAGTSGSWGQF

D gene: .
J gene: TRBJ1-4
V gene: TRBV28
CDR3 protein: ATGRNNEKLF

D gene: TRBD1
J gene: TRBJ2-7
V gene: TRBV4-2
CDR3 protein: ASSRLWDRLPGQGVYEQY

D gene: TRBD2
J gene: TRBJ2-3
V gene: TRBV27
CDR3 protein: ASSFKDPRGVRTDTQY

D gene: TRBD1
J gene: TRBJ1-1
V gene: TRBV28
CDR3 protein: ASSSSGTANTEAF

D gene: .
J gene: TRBJ1-1
V gene: TRBV5-1
CDR3 protein: ASSLTGWAEAF

D gene: .
J gene: TRBJ1-6
V gene: TRBV7-2
CDR3 protein: ASSFKGGYSPLH

D gene: .
J gene: TRBJ2-4
V gene: TRBV7-2
CDR3 protein: ASSPTAREVKNIQY

D gene: TRBD2
J gene: TRBJ2-3
V gene: TRBV10-3
CDR3 protein: AISEFVAGETDTQY

D gene: TRBD2
J gene: TRBJ2-3
V gene: TRBV7-2
CDR3 protein: ASRYGTSVDTQY

D gene: TRBD2
J gene: TRBJ2-3
V gene: TRBV3-1
CDR3 protein: ASSQWGLAAIQSSTDTQY

D gene: .
J gene: TRBJ2-6
V gene: TRBV7-2
CDR3 protein: ASSLARTLVGANVLT

D gene: .
J gene: TRBJ1-2
V gene: TRBV10-3
CDR3 protein: AINGNRDRNYGYT

D gene: TRBD1
J gene: TRBJ1-5
V gene: TRBV12-3/TRBV12-4
CDR3 protein: ASSSGDSQPQH

D gene: .
J gene: TRBJ1-5
V gene: TRBV12-3/TRBV12-4
CDR3 protein: ASSFGENIGQPQH

D gene: TRBD2
J gene: TRBJ2-1
V gene: TRBV4-1
CDR3 protein: ASSLGSSGDNEQF

D gene: .
J gene: TRBJ2-2
V gene: TRBV10-1
CDR3 protein: ASSDRKNTGELF

D gene: TRBD2
J gene: TRBJ2-2
V gene: TRBV29-1
CDR3 protein: SVLAGKNTGELF

D gene: TRBD2
J gene: TRBJ2-2
V gene: TRBV20-1
CDR3 protein: SARVGTSGTGELF

D gene: TRBD2
J gene: TRBJ2-2
V gene: TRBV10-1
CDR3 protein: ASSESLGLAGINTGELF

D gene: .
J gene: TRBJ2-1
V gene: TRBV20-1
CDR3 protein: SARPYGNEQF

D gene: TRBD1
J gene: TRBJ2-3
V gene: TRBV24-1
CDR3 protein: ATSDPGTGDMDTQY

D gene: TRBD1
J gene: TRBJ1-1
V gene: TRBV29-1
CDR3 protein: SVRQGDRTEAF

D gene: .
J gene: TRBJ1-1
V gene: TRBV5-1
CDR3 protein: ASSREGSATEAF

D gene: .
J gene: TRBJ1-5
V gene: TRBV6-5
CDR3 protein: ASSYSIDQPQH

D gene: .
J gene: TRBJ1-5
V gene: TRBV12-3/TRBV12-4
CDR3 protein: ASSFGISSNQPQH

D gene: .
J gene: TRBJ2-2
V gene: TRBV7-3
CDR3 protein: ASSPAYGRTGELF

D gene: .
J gene: TRBJ2-3
V gene: TRBV20-1
CDR3 protein: SAPDSSLTDTQY

D gene: TRBD1
J gene: TRBJ2-2
V gene: TRBV5-1
CDR3 protein: ASTPGGRTGELF

D gene: TRBD2
J gene: TRBJ2-7
V gene: TRBV20-1
CDR3 protein: SASSLREGLYEQY

D gene: .
J gene: TRBJ2-7
V gene: TRBV5-5
CDR3 protein: ASSSSLYEQY

D gene: .
J gene: TRBJ2-3
V gene: TRBV12-3/TRBV12-4
CDR3 protein: ASRELEAFTDTQY

D gene: .
J gene: TRBJ2-3
V gene: TRBV29-1
CDR3 protein: SVVWGLTDTQY

D gene: .
J gene: TRBJ1-4
V gene: TRBV4-1
CDR3 protein: ASSQDRAGEKLF

D gene: TRBD1
J gene: TRBJ2-3
V gene: TRBV5-1
CDR3 protein: ASSQGQGTDTQY

D gene: .
J gene: TRBJ2-3
V gene: TRBV20-1
CDR3 protein: SARSGGPADTQY

D gene: TRBD2
J gene: TRBJ2-1
V gene: TRBV5-4
CDR3 protein: ASSLTASGYNEQF

D gene: .
J gene: TRBJ2-2
V gene: TRBV4-1
CDR3 protein: ASRSGYTGELF

D gene: TRBD2
J gene: TRBJ2-1
V gene: TRBV10-3
CDR3 protein: AINGAGDSYNEQF